The 18 T cell receptor beta chains below were found in one sample sequenced in a study of CD8 T cells in ankylosing spondylitis (dated 2017 in TCRdb). The full study reports these points: Blood from ankylosing spondylitis patients appeared to be characterized by a TCR beta motif made up of about 8 highly homologous amino acid variants.

The library was made by 5' RACE. Sequencing used an Illumina HiSeq 2500. The public reads were quality trimmed at Q25 with fastp and then assembled into clones with MiXCR by TCRdb, keeping productive beta chains. Rows are unified per CDR3 protein, each entry keeping the most common DNA and genes. Recorded for this sample are 200,000 to 250,000 distinct CDR3 sequences; around 17% of them occurred a single time. The ten largest clones add up to roughly 46% of the sample. These TCRs are of unknown antigen specificity. Sequencing was performed on blood, either unsorted or a sorted T cell fraction (not recorded which). The receptors derive from a male donor with ankylosing spondylitis.

The chain has TRBV9 and TRBJ2-7; possibly TRBD2 for D (6 bases). Germline values: CDR1 SGDLS, CDR2 YYNGEE. V was shortened by 0 bases and J by 3 bases, with 10 bases between the two germline ends. CDR3 length: 14 residues. CDR3 DNA: TGTGCCAGCAGCGTAGGGGGGGACCGCTACGAGCAGTACTTC. Translating it yields CASSVGGDRYEQYF.

CDR3 loop: CAWSTGTGANTEAFF. The DNA of the CDR3 is TGTGCCTGGAGTACGGGAACAGGTGCGAACACTGAAGCTTTCTTT. The chain recombines TRBV30 with TRBJ1-1; possible D gene TRBD1, 5 bases. The germline V and J ends were trimmed by 2 bases and 1 base, with 14 bases remaining between them. Germline CDR1 reads GTSNPN; CDR2 reads SVGIG (reference sequence). This CDR3 region has 15 residues.

This clonotype was counted many times. This chain links TRBV20-1 with TRBJ2-3; D may correspond to TRBD1 or TRBD2 (6 bases each). Trimming shortened V by 3 bases and J by 4 bases, and 17 bases separated the two germline ends. The CDR3 runs to 15 residues. The germline gives CDR1 DFQATT, CDR2 SNEGSKA (reference sequence). This CDR3 reads CSASSGDNWPDTQYF. CDR3 sequence (DNA): TGCAGTGCTAGTTCGGGGGACAATTGGCCAGATACGCAGTATTTT.

V gene TRBV2 combines with J gene TRBJ2-7; TRBD2 aligns across 9 bases. Germline V gene data show CDR1 as SNHLY and CDR2 as FYNNEI. V gave up 8 bases and J gave up 5 bases; unmatched junction bases: 13. The CDR3 consists of 15 residues. DNA of the CDR3: TGTGCCAGCGACCCGCCTAGCGGGGTTAAGGACGAGCAGTACTTC. Encoded protein: CASDPPSGVKDEQYF. The variable domain in full, with the rest retrieved from reference TRBV2 and TRBJ2-7, is EPEVTQTPSHQVTQMGQEVILRCVPISNHLYFYWYRQILGQKVEFLVSFYNNEISEKSEIFDDQFSVERPDGSNFTLKIRSTKLEDSAMYFCASDPPSGVKDEQYFGPGTRLTVT.

The V gene is TRBV4-3, the J gene TRBJ2-7; 7 nucleotides align to TRBD1. V was pared by 1 base and J by 2 bases, with 5 bases of the junction left unmatched. This CDR3 has 15 amino acids. Germline lookup yields CDR1 LGHNA and CDR2 YSLEER. The CDR3, as DNA: TGCGCCAGCAGCCAAGGTAGGACAGGTGCCTACGAGCAGTACTTC. As protein: CASSQGRTGAYEQYF.

This clonotype was observed a handful of times. The rearrangement uses TRBV7-8 and TRBJ1-1; maybe TRBD1 (6 bases). The CDR3 is 14 amino acids. Germline V gene data show CDR1 as SGHVS and CDR2 as FQNEAQ. Deletions cut 2 bases from V and 3 bases from J, with 10 bases between. CDR3: CASSLRDTDTEAFF. For the CDR3, the DNA is TGTGCCAGCAGCTTACGGGACACTGACACTGAAGCTTTCTTT.

Ten or more counts support this clonotype. The chain employs TRBV4-1 and TRBJ2-7, with 11 nucleotides matching TRBD2. J lost 7 bases, V lost 3 bases, and 11 bases had no gene match. The CDR3 runs 16 residues. CDR1 is MGHRA, CDR2 YSYEKL, per germline. The CDR3 nucleotides are TGCGCCAGCAGCCAGTTTATAGCGGGAGGGCCGAGGGAGCAGTACTTC. This translates into CASSQFIAGGPREQYF.

The chain carries TRBV2 and TRBJ2-1; D unclear. This CDR3 spans 12 amino acids. Germline values: CDR1 SNHLY, CDR2 FYNNEI. V lost 7 bases and J 8 bases, leaving 12 bases between the germline ends. Here the CDR3 DNA reads TGTGCCAGCATCAAGACACGCGATGAGCAGTTCTTC. Its protein product is CASIKTRDEQFF.

The chain uses TRBV5-4 and TRBJ2-5, with D possibly matching TRBD2 (6 bases). This CDR3 comprises 16 residues. Germline CDR1 SGHNT, CDR2 YYREEE (reference sequence). V was cut by 0 bases and J by 7 bases, with 19 bases left in between. The CDR3 bases are TGTGCCAGCAGCTTGGGAGTTGGGCCTAGCGTTTTGACCCAGTACTTC. Translation: CASSLGVGPSVLTQYF. The full variable domain, rest sourced from reference TRBV5-4 and TRBJ2-5, is ETGVTQSPTHLIKTRGQQVTLRCSSQSGHNTVSWYQQALGQGPQFIFQYYREEENGRGNFPPRFSGLQFPNYSSELNVNALELDDSALYLCASSLGVGPSVLTQYFGPGTRLLVL.

The CDR3 DNA follows: TGTGCCAGCAGCCCAGGGGATTTGGGAGAGACCCAGTACTTC. Translated, it gives CASSPGDLGETQYF. The chain combines TRBV13 with TRBJ2-5, with D possibly matching TRBD1 (6 bases). Germline CDR1 and CDR2: PRHDT and FYEKMQ (reference sequence). Trimming removed 5 bases at V and 4 bases at J, with 14 bases between. The CDR3 is 14 residues long.

This clonotype was recorded many times. The chain has TRBV29-1 and TRBJ2-7; D is unclear. The CDR3 contains 13 residues. Germline CDR1 SQVTM, CDR2 ANQGSEA. V was pared by 6 bases and J by 2 bases, with 14 bases between. The CDR3 coding sequence is TGCAGCGTGGCCGACTTACAAACCTACGAGCAGTACTTC. Translating gives CSVADLQTYEQYF.

This clonotype was detected only a few times. The CDR3 region is CASRRDYEQYF. The DNA of the CDR3 is TGTGCCAGCAGAAGGGACTACGAGCAGTACTTC. The chain recombines TRBV2 with TRBJ2-7; D not certain. The germline V and J ends were trimmed by 6 bases and 3 bases, with 6 bases remaining between them. Germline-derived CDR1 and CDR2 are SNHLY and FYNNEI. This CDR3 is built from 11 residues.

In its sample, this clonotype was seen many times. This chain connects TRBV27 to TRBJ2-1, with TRBD1 matching 10 bases. The CDR3 extends over 14 amino acids. CDR1 and CDR2 from the germline V gene are MNHEY and SMNVEV (reference sequence). V gave up 3 bases and J gave up 6 bases; unmatched junction bases: 2. This CDR3 reads CASSFDRGLNEQFF. In nucleotides, the CDR3 is TGTGCCAGCAGTTTTGACAGGGGGCTCAATGAGCAGTTCTTC.

The chain carries TRBV5-1 and TRBJ2-2, with a weak D call TRBD2 (7 bases). Trimming took 0 bases from V and 0 from J, leaving 9 bases between them. From germline, CDR1 is SGHRS and CDR2 YFSETQ. The CDR3 has 16 amino acids. The CDR3 protein is CASSLEGGTNTGELFF. The CDR3 coding sequence is TGCGCCAGCAGCTTGGAGGGGGGGACGAACACCGGGGAGCTGTTTTTT.

In its sample, this clonotype was seen a few times. The gene calls are TRBV24-1 and TRBJ2-7, with D perhaps matching TRBD1 (5 bases). The V gene's germline CDR1 is KGHDR and CDR2 SFDVKD. This CDR3 is 13 amino acids long. Trimming removed 7 bases from V and 0 bases from J, with 9 bases in between. Written as DNA, the CDR3 is TGTGCCACCAGGAAGGGGCCCTCCTACGAGCAGTACTTC. The encoded protein is CATRKGPSYEQYF.

The chain carries TRBV7-3 and TRBJ2-1; the match to TRBD2 covers 7 bases. This CDR3 contains 15 residues. Per the germline V gene, CDR1 is SGHTA and CDR2 is FQGTGA. The V and J ends lost 6 bases and 3 bases, in that order; junction bases with no gene match: 8. The CDR3: CASSPRASGYNEQFF. The CDR3 DNA reads as TGTGCCAGCAGTCCTCGGGCTAGCGGCTACAATGAGCAGTTCTTC.

This clonotype was picked up a small number of times. The chain has TRBV13 and TRBJ2-2; TRBD2 agrees at 7 bases. The CDR3 extends over 13 amino acids. V was clipped by 7 bases and J by 5 bases; unmatched bases: 4. CDR1 PRHDT and CDR2 FYEKMQ come from the germline V gene (reference sequence). This CDR3 is CASKLASTGELFF. The CDR3 coding sequence is TGTGCCAGCAAACTAGCGTCTACCGGGGAGCTGTTTTTT.

The CDR3 nucleotides read TGTGCCAGCAGCCTCGGACAGGGGTTTGGCACTGAAGCTTTCTTT. Translation gives CASSLGQGFGTEAFF. The chain combines TRBV27 with TRBJ1-1; 9 bases match TRBD1. The CDR3 is 15 residues long. Germline assignment: CDR1 MNHEY and CDR2 SMNVEV (reference sequence). V lost 6 bases to trimming and J lost 4 bases; unmatched junction nucleotides: 9.